The clone carrying this T cell receptor beta chain has only a few counts. The CDR3 is 16 residues long. V shed 4 bases, J shed 5 bases, and the junction held 8 bases outside the gene matches. The germline V gene encodes CDR1 MNHEY and CDR2 SVGEGT. TCRdb reprocessed the RT-PCR reads with MiXCR, giving one entry per CDR3 protein. This table holds 150,000 to 200,000 distinct CDR3 sequences, around 28% found once. The sample comes from a study of patients and donors after allogeneic stem cell transplantation. The chain carries TRBV6-2 or TRBV6-3 and TRBJ2-5; 12 bases match TRBD1. This clonotype originated in a human donor who was either an allogeneic HSCT recipient or a stem cell or donor lymphocyte infusion donor (not recorded which). It is not recorded whose cells these are; they may come from a transplant donor. Material for sequencing was blood, either unsorted or a sorted T cell fraction (not recorded which). CDR3 in amino acids: CASSLQGTGGAETQYF. For the CDR3, the DNA is TGTGCCAGCAGTTTGCAAGGGACAGGGGGCGCCGAGACCCAGTACTTC.